The entry that follows covers one TCR beta chain sequence. Its target is not known. Germline CDR1 is SQVTM and CDR2 is ANQGSEA. The CDR3 is 13 residues long. The data originate from a study of monozygotic twins with inflammatory bowel disease. Study-level results: Reduced clonotype sharing with other individuals was observed in IBD patients relative to healthy twins, especially with disease activity.

Investigators pulled total RNA out of whole blood and did not sort T cells. cDNA for each sample came from eight separate reactions. One entry per CDR3 protein, without DNA, is what TCRdb gives after re-calling the 5' RACE reads. The listing contains approximately 150,000 distinct CDR3 sequences. The receptor's source is a human donor with ulcerative colitis or Crohn's disease, or a healthy co-twin of an affected twin (not recorded which). Sequenced: blood. V usage is TRBV29-1 and J usage is TRBJ1-2; without DNA, the TCRdb call of TRBD1 cannot be checked. The CDR3 sequence: CSAWDREVYGYTF.